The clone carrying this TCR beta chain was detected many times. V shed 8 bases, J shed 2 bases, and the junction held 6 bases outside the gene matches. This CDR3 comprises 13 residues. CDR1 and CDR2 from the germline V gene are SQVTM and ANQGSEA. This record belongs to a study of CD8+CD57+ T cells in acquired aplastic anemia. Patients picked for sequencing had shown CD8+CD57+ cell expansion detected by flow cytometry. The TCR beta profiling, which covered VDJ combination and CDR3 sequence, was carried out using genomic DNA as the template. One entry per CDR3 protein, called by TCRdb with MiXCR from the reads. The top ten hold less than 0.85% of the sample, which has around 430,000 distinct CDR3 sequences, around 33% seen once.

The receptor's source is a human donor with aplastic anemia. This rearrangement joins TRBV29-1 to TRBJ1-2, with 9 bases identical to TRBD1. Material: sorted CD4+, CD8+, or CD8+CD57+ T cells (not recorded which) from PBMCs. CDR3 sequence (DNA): TGCAGCACATGGGACAGGGTGAACTATGGCTACACCTTC. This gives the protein CSTWDRVNYGYTF. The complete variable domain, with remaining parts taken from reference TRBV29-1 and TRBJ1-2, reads SAVISQKPSRDICQRGTSLTIQCQVDSQVTMMFWYRQQPGQSLTLIATANQGSEATYESGFVIDKFPISRPNLTFSTLTVSNMSPEDSSIYLCSTWDRVNYGYTFGSGTRLTVV.